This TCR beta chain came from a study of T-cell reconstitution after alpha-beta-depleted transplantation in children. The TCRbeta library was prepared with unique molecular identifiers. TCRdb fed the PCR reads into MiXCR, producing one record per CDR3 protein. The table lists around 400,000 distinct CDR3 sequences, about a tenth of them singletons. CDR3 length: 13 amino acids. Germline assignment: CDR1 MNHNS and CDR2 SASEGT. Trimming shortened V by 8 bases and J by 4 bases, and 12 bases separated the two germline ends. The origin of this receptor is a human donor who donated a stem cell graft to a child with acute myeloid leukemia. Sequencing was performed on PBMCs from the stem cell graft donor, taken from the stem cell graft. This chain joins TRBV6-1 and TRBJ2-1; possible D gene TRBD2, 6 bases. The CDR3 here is CASAGSGYNEQFF. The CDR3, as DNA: TGTGCCAGCGCGGGTAGCGGATACAATGAGCAGTTCTTC.